Described below is a single T cell receptor (beta chain) sequence and its context. The source of the sample is a study of blood T cells in healthy people across ages. Donors were systemically healthy Caucasian individuals from Russia aged about 6 to 90 years. Primed by a sample-barcoded 5' primer and a J-beta primer mix, a second PCR proceeded for about 7 to 11 cycles. TCRdb re-analysed the 5' RACE reads in MiXCR, keeping a single row per CDR3 protein. Altogether about 1.4 million distinct CDR3 sequences are present, around 55% being singletons, with the ten largest covering about 6.7%. CDR1 SNHLY and CDR2 FYNNEI come from the germline V gene. The CDR3 length is 13 residues. V was cut by 10 bases and J by 4 bases, with 14 bases left in between.

Input material: blood. The receptor was isolated from a man younger than 30 in good health. The gene calls are TRBV2 and TRBJ2-4; D possibly uses TRBD1 or TRBD2 (5 bases each). CDR3 region: CAINRDGKNIQYF. CDR3 in DNA: TGTGCCATCAACCGGGACGGTAAAAACATTCAGTACTTC.